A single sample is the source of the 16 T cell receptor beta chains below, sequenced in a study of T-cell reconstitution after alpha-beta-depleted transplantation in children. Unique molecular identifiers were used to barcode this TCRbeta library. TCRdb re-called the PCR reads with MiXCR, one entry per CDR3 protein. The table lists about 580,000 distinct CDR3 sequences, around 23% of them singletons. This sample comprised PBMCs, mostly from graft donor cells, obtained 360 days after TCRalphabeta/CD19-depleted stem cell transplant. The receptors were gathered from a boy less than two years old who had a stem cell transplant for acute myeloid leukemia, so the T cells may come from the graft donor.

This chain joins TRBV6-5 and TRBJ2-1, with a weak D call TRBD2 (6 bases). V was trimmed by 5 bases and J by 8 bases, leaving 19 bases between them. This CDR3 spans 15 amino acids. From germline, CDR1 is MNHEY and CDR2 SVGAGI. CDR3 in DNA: TGTGCCAGCAGTCCCCACGTCCCGACTAGTGATGAGCAGTTCTTC. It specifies CASSPHVPTSDEQFF.

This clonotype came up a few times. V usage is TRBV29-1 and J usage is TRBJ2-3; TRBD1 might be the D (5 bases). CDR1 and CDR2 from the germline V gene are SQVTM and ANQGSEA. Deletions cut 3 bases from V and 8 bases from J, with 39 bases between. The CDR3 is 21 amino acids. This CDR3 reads CSVDHLATAMGRWYESVTQYF. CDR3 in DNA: TGCAGCGTTGACCACTTGGCGACAGCAATGGGCCGATGGTATGAGAGTGTTACGCAGTATTTT.

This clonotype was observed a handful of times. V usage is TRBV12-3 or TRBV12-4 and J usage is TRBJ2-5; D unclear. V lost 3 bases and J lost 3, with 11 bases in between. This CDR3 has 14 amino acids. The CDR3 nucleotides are TGTGCCAGCAGTTTGGGCTATGGTGAAGAGACCCAGTACTTC. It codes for CASSLGYGEETQYF.

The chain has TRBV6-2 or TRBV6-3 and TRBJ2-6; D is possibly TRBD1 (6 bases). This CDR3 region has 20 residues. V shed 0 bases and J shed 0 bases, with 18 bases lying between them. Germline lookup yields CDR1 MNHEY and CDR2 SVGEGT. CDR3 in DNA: TGTGCCAGCAGTTACTCGTCGGGACACCCATACTTCTCTGGGGCCAACGTCCTGACTTTC. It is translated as CASSYSSGHPYFSGANVLTF.

The CDR3 DNA sequence: TGTGCCAGCAGTCCTCGATGGACAGGGAATACGCAGTATTTT. As protein: CASSPRWTGNTQYF. The chain joins TRBV27 to TRBJ2-3; 8 positions match TRBD1. The germline gives CDR1 MNHEY, CDR2 SMNVEV (reference sequence). The CDR3 contains 14 residues. With 5 bases clipped from V and 7 bases from J, the junction kept 8 bases outside the gene matches.

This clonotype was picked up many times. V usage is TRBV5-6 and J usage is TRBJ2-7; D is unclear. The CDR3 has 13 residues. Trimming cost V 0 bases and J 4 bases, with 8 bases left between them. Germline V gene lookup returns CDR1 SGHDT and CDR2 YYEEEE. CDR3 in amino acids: CASSLEHRYEQYV. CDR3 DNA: TGTGCCAGCAGCTTGGAACACAGATACGAGCAGTACGTC.

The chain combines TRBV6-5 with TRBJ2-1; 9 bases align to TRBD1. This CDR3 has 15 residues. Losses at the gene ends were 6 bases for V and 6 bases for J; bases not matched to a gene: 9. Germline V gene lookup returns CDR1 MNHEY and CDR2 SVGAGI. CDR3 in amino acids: CASRVGTGNINEQFF. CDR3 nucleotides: TGTGCCAGCAGGGTTGGGACAGGGAACATCAATGAGCAGTTCTTC.

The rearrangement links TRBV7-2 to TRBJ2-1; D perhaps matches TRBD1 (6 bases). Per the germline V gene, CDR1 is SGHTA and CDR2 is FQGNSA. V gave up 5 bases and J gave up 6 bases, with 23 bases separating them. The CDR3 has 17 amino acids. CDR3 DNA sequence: TGTGCCAGCAGCCGGACAGTGGACCGTACCGTACGCAATGAGCAGTTCTTC. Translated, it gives CASSRTVDRTVRNEQFF.

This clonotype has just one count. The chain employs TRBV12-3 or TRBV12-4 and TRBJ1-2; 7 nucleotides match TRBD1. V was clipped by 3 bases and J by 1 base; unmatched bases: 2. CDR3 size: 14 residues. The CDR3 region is CASSFGTDNYGYTF. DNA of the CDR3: TGTGCCAGCAGTTTTGGGACAGATAACTATGGCTACACCTTC.

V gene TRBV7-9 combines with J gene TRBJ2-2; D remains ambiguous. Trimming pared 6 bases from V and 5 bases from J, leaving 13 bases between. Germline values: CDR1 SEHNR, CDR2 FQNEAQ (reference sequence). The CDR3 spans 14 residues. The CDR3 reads CASSLTPATGELFF. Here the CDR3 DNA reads TGTGCCAGCAGTCTAACCCCCGCGACCGGGGAGCTGTTTTTT.

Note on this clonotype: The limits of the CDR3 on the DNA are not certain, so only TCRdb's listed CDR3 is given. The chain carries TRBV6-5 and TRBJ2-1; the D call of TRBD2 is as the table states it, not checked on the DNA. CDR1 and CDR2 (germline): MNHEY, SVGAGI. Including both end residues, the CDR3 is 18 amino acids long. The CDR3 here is CASSSSPQTSGAHNEQFF.

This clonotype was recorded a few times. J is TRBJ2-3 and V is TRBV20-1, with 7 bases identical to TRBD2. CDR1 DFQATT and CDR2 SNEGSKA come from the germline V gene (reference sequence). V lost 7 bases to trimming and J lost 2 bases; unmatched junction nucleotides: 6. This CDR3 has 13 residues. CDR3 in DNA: TGCAGTGGTCCGCGGGGGAACACAGATACGCAGTATTTT. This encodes CSGPRGNTDTQYF.

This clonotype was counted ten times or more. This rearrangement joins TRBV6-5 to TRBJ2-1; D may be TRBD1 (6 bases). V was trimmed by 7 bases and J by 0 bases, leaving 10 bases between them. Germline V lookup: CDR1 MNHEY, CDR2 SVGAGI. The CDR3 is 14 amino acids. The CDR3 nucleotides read TGTGCCAGCACGGGCAGGGGCTCCTACAATGAGCAGTTCTTC. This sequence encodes CASTGRGSYNEQFF.

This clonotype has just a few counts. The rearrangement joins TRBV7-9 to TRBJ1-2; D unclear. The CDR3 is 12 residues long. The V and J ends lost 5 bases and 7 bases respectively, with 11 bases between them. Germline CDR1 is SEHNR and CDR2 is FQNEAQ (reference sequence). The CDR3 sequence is CASSPSGSGYTF. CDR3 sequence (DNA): TGTGCCAGCAGCCCCAGCGGGTCTGGCTACACCTTC.

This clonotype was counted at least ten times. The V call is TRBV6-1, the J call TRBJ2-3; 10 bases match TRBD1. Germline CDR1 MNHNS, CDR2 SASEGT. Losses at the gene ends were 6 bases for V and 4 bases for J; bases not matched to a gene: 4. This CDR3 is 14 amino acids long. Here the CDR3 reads CASSRTGGSDTQYF. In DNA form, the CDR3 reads TGTGCCAGCAGCCGGACAGGGGGTTCAGATACGCAGTATTTT.

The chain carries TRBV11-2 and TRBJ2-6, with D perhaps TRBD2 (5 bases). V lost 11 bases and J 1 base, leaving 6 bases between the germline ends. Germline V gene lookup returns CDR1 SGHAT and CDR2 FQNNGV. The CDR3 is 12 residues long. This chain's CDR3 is CAERSGANVLTF. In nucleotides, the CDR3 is TGTGCCGAGCGGTCTGGGGCCAACGTCCTGACTTTC.